One sample yielded the 32 T cell receptor beta chains listed below, sequenced in a study of cytomegalovirus exposure and HLA in healthy donors. The PCR ran on 60 Vbeta and 13 Jbeta primers. Sequencing was performed with immunoSEQ multiplex PCR; in TCRdb, only in-frame clones are kept and a portion is missing. This sample carries 150,000 to 200,000 clones, around three quarters of them seen once, and the ten largest clones take 1.5% to 2%. The sequenced material came from PBMCs. The receptors stem from a man younger than 40 in good health and CMV-seronegative.

V gene TRBV28 combines with J gene TRBJ1-2, with a tentative D call TRBD1 (6 bases). V lost 4 bases to trimming and J lost 1 base, with 22 bases between them. The CDR3 has 18 residues. Per germline, CDR1 MDHEN and CDR2 SYDVKM. The CDR3 spells CASSWGSGGANRNYGYTF. Written as DNA, the CDR3 is TGTGCCAGCAGTTGGGGAAGTGGGGGGGCGAATCGTAACTATGGCTACACCTTC.

V usage is TRBV10-3 and J usage is TRBJ2-1; 8 nucleotides align to TRBD2. Germline V gives CDR1 ENHRY, CDR2 SYGVKD. The CDR3 sequence is 15 residues long. Germline trimming cut 10 bases from V and 5 bases from J; bases unmatched to any gene: 13. The CDR3 loop reads CATGSGGRKNNEQFF. DNA for the CDR3: TGTGCCACTGGGTCCGGCGGGAGGAAGAACAATGAGCAGTTCTTC.

The V call is TRBV18, the J call TRBJ1-6; TRBD1 matches at 7 bases. J lost 8 bases, V lost 3 bases, and 1 base had no gene match. This CDR3 is 13 amino acids long. Per the germline V gene, CDR1 is KGHSH and CDR2 is LQKENI. In DNA, the CDR3 is TGTGCCAGCTCACCTACAGGGGATTCACCCCTCCACTTT. It specifies CASSPTGDSPLHF.

CDR3 protein: CASSTRRQMNTEAFF. The DNA for the CDR3 is TGTGCCAGTAGTACCCGTCGACAGATGAACACTGAAGCTTTCTTT. The rearrangement joins TRBV19 to TRBJ1-1; D may be TRBD1 (5 bases). Trimming took off 4 bases at V and 0 bases at J, with 12 bases between the two ends. Germline V CDR1 and CDR2: LNHDA, SQIVND (reference sequence). This CDR3 is built from 15 residues.

The rearrangement links TRBV5-5 to TRBJ1-3; D remains unclear. Per germline, CDR1 SGHKS and CDR2 YYEKEE (reference sequence). Trimming took off 6 bases at V and 1 base at J, with 17 bases between the two ends. The length of the CDR3 is 16 residues. The CDR3 protein is CASIPHRGKSGNTIYF. Here the CDR3 DNA reads TGTGCCAGCATCCCTCACAGAGGGAAGTCTGGAAACACCATATATTTT.

The chain employs TRBV18 and TRBJ2-2, with 8 bases that match TRBD1. This CDR3 has 16 amino acids. With V trimmed by 2 bases and J by 1 base, 3 bases remained unmatched. CDR1 KGHSH and CDR2 LQKENI come from the germline V gene. The CDR3: CASSPGGTGNTGELFF. DNA for the CDR3: TGTGCCAGCTCACCAGGCGGGACAGGGAACACCGGGGAGCTGTTTTTT.

This rearrangement joins TRBV28 to TRBJ2-7; 7 positions agree with TRBD1. This CDR3 comprises 14 residues. Germline CDR1 and CDR2: MDHEN and SYDVKM. The V segment lost 5 bases and the J segment 6 bases; nucleotides outside the gene matches: 10. The CDR3 region has the DNA TGTGCCAGCAGTCCCCGCCGGACAGGACCCGAGCAGTACTTC. This codes for CASSPRRTGPEQYF.

The CDR3 here is CASSLAPDPLYGGRGTDTQYF. The CDR3 nucleotides are TGTGCCAGCAGTTTAGCACCGGACCCCCTCTATGGCGGGAGGGGCACAGATACGCAGTATTTT. The chain combines TRBV28 with TRBJ2-3, with 9 bases identical to TRBD2. The germline gives CDR1 MDHEN, CDR2 SYDVKM. Trimming cost V 2 bases and J 1 base; bases outside gene matches: 19. The CDR3 contains 21 residues.

The chain couples TRBV11-2 to TRBJ2-2, with 10 positions matching TRBD2. CDR1 is SGHAT, CDR2 FQNNGV, per germline. The CDR3 is 17 amino acids. With V trimmed by 1 base and J by 6 bases, 8 bases remained unmatched. The CDR3 nucleotides read TGTGCCAGCAGCTTAGGGATAGCGGGAGGCGGGGCCGGGGAGCTGTTTTTT. Translating gives CASSLGIAGGGAGELFF. The full variable domain, rest sourced from reference TRBV11-2 and TRBJ2-2, is EAGVAQSPRYKIIEKRQSVAFWCNPISGHATLYWYQQILGQGPKLLIQFQNNGVVDDSQLPKDRFSAERLKGVDSTLKIQPAKLEDSAVYLCASSLGIAGGGAGELFFGEGSRLTVL.

The chain joins TRBV7-9 to TRBJ2-7; a possible D gene is TRBD1 (6 bases). The CDR3 is made up of 13 amino acids. Trimming took off 5 bases at V and 3 bases at J, with 11 bases between the two ends. Per the germline V gene, CDR1 is SEHNR and CDR2 is FQNEAQ (reference sequence). CDR3: CASSPRTDYEQYF. As DNA, the CDR3 is TGTGCCAGCAGCCCACGGACAGACTACGAGCAGTACTTC.

Turning to this clone: Other DNA sequences in this sample translate to the same CDR3. The V and J genes are TRBV2 and TRBJ1-1, with D tentatively TRBD1 (6 bases). The CDR3 contains 13 residues. Looked up from germline, CDR1 is SNHLY and CDR2 is FYNNEI. V was shortened by 3 bases and J by 2 bases, with 7 bases between the two germline ends. CDR3 amino acids: CASSDRGNTEAFF. In DNA form, the CDR3 reads TGTGCCAGCAGTGACAGGGGAAACACTGAAGCTTTCTTT.

The V call is TRBV5-8, the J call TRBJ2-7; TRBD2 is a possible D gene (6 bases). The germline V gene encodes CDR1 SGHTS and CDR2 YDEGEE. V lost 2 bases and J 3 bases, leaving 18 bases between the germline ends. This CDR3 has 16 residues. The CDR3 protein is CASSFVMGDWGYEQYF. CDR3 sequence (DNA): TGTGCCAGCAGCTTTGTAATGGGGGACTGGGGCTACGAGCAGTACTTC.

This rearrangement joins TRBV2 to TRBJ2-7; 7 bases are shared with TRBD2. CDR3 size: 16 residues. The trim removed 8 bases at V and 0 bases at J, leaving 13 bases unmatched. Germline V CDR1 and CDR2: SNHLY, FYNNEI. The CDR3 protein is CASDSAAGRDSYEQYF. The CDR3, as DNA: TGTGCCAGCGACTCTGCGGCTGGGAGGGACTCCTACGAGCAGTACTTC.

The chain carries TRBV20-1 and TRBJ2-5, with 12 positions matching TRBD2. Germline CDR1 is DFQATT and CDR2 is SNEGSKA (reference sequence). This CDR3 is 11 amino acids long. The CDR3 sequence is CTSGRGETQYF. The CDR3 DNA reads TGCACTAGCGGGAGGGGAGAGACCCAGTACTTC.

The V and J genes are TRBV2 and TRBJ2-2, with TRBD1 matching over 7 bases. CDR3 length: 15 residues. The V gene's germline CDR1 is SNHLY and CDR2 FYNNEI. V trimming: 6 bases; J trimming: 4 bases; junction bases outside the gene matches: 8. CDR3 DNA sequence: TGTGCCAGCAGAGAACAGGGGCCGAGCACCGGGGAGCTGTTTTTT. Amino acids: CASREQGPSTGELFF. The full variable domain, its missing parts supplied by reference TRBV2 and TRBJ2-2, is EPEVTQTPSHQVTQMGQEVILRCVPISNHLYFYWYRQILGQKVEFLVSFYNNEISEKSEIFDDQFSVERPDGSNFTLKIRSTKLEDSAMYFCASREQGPSTGELFFGEGSRLTVL.

V and J are TRBV6-5 and TRBJ1-1; the D is unclear. Germline-derived CDR1 and CDR2 are MNHEY and SVGAGI. V lost 1 base, J lost 5 bases, and 14 bases lay in between. The CDR3 is 15 amino acids. In DNA, the CDR3 is TGTGCCAGCAGTTACTTCTCCCCGGTCGGGACTGAAGCTTTCTTT. Translated, it gives CASSYFSPVGTEAFF.

This chain links TRBV6-1 with TRBJ2-1; 14 bases agree with TRBD2. The V gene end was trimmed by 4 bases and the J gene end by 7 bases; junction bases not matched to a gene: 15. In germline, CDR1 is MNHNS, CDR2 SASEGT. There are 19 residues in the CDR3. The CDR3 region has the DNA TGTGCCAGCAGTGGCAACCAAGGGGGACTAGCGGGAGCGGAGAATGAGCAGTTCTTC. Its translation: CASSGNQGGLAGAENEQFF.

This clone was recorded only once. V is TRBV5-4 and J is TRBJ1-1; a possible D gene is TRBD1 (5 bases). CDR1 and CDR2 from the germline V gene are SGHNT and YYREEE (reference sequence). V gave up 3 bases and J gave up 5 bases, with 8 bases separating them. The CDR3 is made up of 12 amino acids. CDR3 nucleotides: TGTGCCAGCAGCTCGGGGGATACTGAAGCTTTCTTT. The encoded protein is CASSSGDTEAFF.

This clone was recorded only once. V is TRBV2 and J is TRBJ2-5; D may be TRBD2 (6 bases). The CDR3 totals 15 residues. Germline V CDR1 and CDR2: SNHLY, FYNNEI. V lost 2 bases to trimming and J lost 2 bases, with 12 bases between them. CDR3: CASSEFAGLQETQYF. CDR3 coding DNA: TGTGCCAGCAGTGAATTCGCGGGGCTACAAGAGACCCAGTACTTC.

The chain joins TRBV19 to TRBJ2-5; the match to TRBD1 covers 11 bases. The CDR3 totals 19 residues. Germline CDR1 and CDR2: LNHDA and SQIVND (reference sequence). The trim removed 1 base at V and 7 bases at J, leaving 17 bases unmatched. The CDR3 DNA follows: TGTGCCAGTAGTATAGTGGGTTTGGGACAGGGGGGCACGATTGGGACCCAGTACTTC. This codes for CASSIVGLGQGGTIGTQYF. Filled out from reference TRBV19 and TRBJ2-5, the complete variable domain reads DGGITQSPKYLFRKEGQNVTLSCEQNLNHDAMYWYRQDPGQGLRLIYYSQIVNDFQKGDIAEGYSVSREKKESFPLTVTSAQKNPTAFYLCASSIVGLGQGGTIGTQYFGPGTRLLVL.

V gene TRBV28 combines with J gene TRBJ1-5; D remains ambiguous. Germline loops: CDR1 MDHEN, CDR2 SYDVKM. Trimming took off 3 bases at V and 5 bases at J, with 8 bases between the two ends. The CDR3 sequence is 13 residues long. The CDR3, as DNA: TGTGCCAGCAGTTTGGCCTTGGATCAGCCCCAGCATTTT. Amino acid sequence: CASSLALDQPQHF.

The CDR3 sequence: CSVDVGQGGRAFF. The CDR3, as DNA: TGCAGCGTTGATGTGGGACAGGGGGGCAGAGCTTTCTTT. The chain employs TRBV29-1 and TRBJ1-1; 11 nucleotides align to TRBD1. CDR3 length equals 13 residues. Germline loops: CDR1 SQVTM, CDR2 ANQGSEA. V lost 3 bases and J lost 10; bases outside the gene matches: 7.

CDR3 sequence reads: CSAPRQGESKITDTQYF. CDR3 DNA: TGCAGCGCCCCGAGACAGGGCGAGTCTAAGATAACAGATACGCAGTATTTT. The chain joins TRBV29-1 to TRBJ2-3; 7 nucleotides agree with TRBD1. In germline, CDR1 is SQVTM, CDR2 ANQGSEA. The ends lost 7 bases at V and 3 bases at J; junction bases unmatched: 19. This CDR3 spans 17 amino acids.

V gene TRBV2 combines with J gene TRBJ2-7; D unresolved. This CDR3 has 14 amino acids. Germline CDR1 SNHLY, CDR2 FYNNEI. Trimming cost V 1 base and J 4 bases, with 11 bases left between them. This CDR3 is CASSEGVSEYEQYF. As DNA, the CDR3 is TGTGCCAGCAGTGAAGGGGTGAGCGAGTACGAGCAGTACTTC.

This clone was seen more than once but under ten times. This chain joins TRBV6-6 and TRBJ2-3; D might be TRBD1 (5 bases). CDR1 is MNHNY and CDR2 is SVGAGI in the germline V gene (reference sequence). The V end lost 6 bases, the J end lost 6 bases, and 10 bases lay between the germline ends. The CDR3 is 12 amino acids. As DNA, the CDR3 is TGTGCCAGCAGACCCAAGGGGGATACGCAGTATTTT. Translated, it gives CASRPKGDTQYF.

This chain uses TRBV7-9 with TRBJ1-4; D remains unclear. Looked up from germline, CDR1 is SEHNR and CDR2 is FQNEAQ (reference sequence). The CDR3 is 13 amino acids. The ends were cut back, 3 bases at V and 6 bases at J, with 8 bases in the middle. The CDR3, as DNA: TGTGCCAGCAGCTTTATAGTGGATGAAAAACTGTTTTTT. This codes for CASSFIVDEKLFF.

This sequence joins TRBV9 and TRBJ1-1, with D perhaps matching TRBD1 (5 bases). V shed 3 bases and J shed 1 base, with 7 bases lying between them. This CDR3 spans 13 amino acids. The germline V gene has CDR1 SGDLS and CDR2 YYNGEE. The CDR3 is CASSETGNTEAFF. The CDR3 bases are TGTGCCAGCAGCGAAACAGGGAACACTGAAGCTTTCTTT. Using reference TRBV9 and TRBJ1-1 for the parts outside the CDR3, the full variable domain is DSGVTQTPKHLITATGQRVTLRCSPRSGDLSVYWYQQSLDQGLQFLIQYYNGEERAKGNILERFSAQQFPDLHSELNLSSLELGDSALYFCASSETGNTEAFFGQGTRLTVV.

The gene calls are TRBV19 and TRBJ1-2; 10 nucleotides match TRBD1. In germline, CDR1 is LNHDA, CDR2 SQIVND (reference sequence). V lost 8 bases to trimming and J lost 6 bases; unmatched junction nucleotides: 18. The CDR3 is made up of 17 amino acids. This CDR3 reads CASSSAGTGASANGYTF. For the CDR3, the DNA is TGTGCCAGTTCCTCGGCCGGGACAGGGGCTTCTGCAAATGGCTACACCTTC.

The V gene is TRBV5-4, the J gene TRBJ2-5; the D gene is possibly TRBD2 (6 bases). The CDR3 is 14 amino acids. Trimming left V 4 bases short and J 2 bases short, with 12 bases between. Germline V gives CDR1 SGHNT, CDR2 YYREEE (reference sequence). CDR3 amino acids: CASSRGGGQETQYF. In DNA, the CDR3 is TGTGCCAGCAGCAGAGGTGGGGGGCAAGAGACCCAGTACTTC.

The gene calls are TRBV6-1 and TRBJ2-7, with a weak D call TRBD1 (5 bases). The germline V gene has CDR1 MNHNS and CDR2 SASEGT. This CDR3 region has 15 residues. Between the trimmed V and J ends, which lost 7 bases and 1 base, there was a span of 17 bases. The CDR3 is CASNQGQASSYEQYF. CDR3 nucleotides: TGTGCCAGCAATCAGGGTCAGGCTTCTTCCTACGAGCAGTACTTC.

This clone was counted only a few times. The chain joins TRBV5-4 to TRBJ1-6; 12 bases are shared with TRBD1. Trimming at V came to 5 bases and at J to 7 bases, leaving 7 bases not matched to a gene. CDR1 is SGHNT, CDR2 YYREEE, per germline (reference sequence). The CDR3 is made up of 16 amino acids. In DNA form, the CDR3 reads TGTGCCAGCAGGGGCGGGACAGGGGGCCCCAATTCACCCCTCCACTTT. This codes for CASRGGTGGPNSPLHF.

The gene calls are TRBV6-6 and TRBJ2-3; 8 nucleotides agree with TRBD2. CDR1 is MNHNY and CDR2 is SVGAGI in the germline V gene (reference sequence). V lost 8 bases and J lost 1; bases outside the gene matches: 11. This CDR3 has 16 amino acids. The CDR3: CASSALGGAGTDTQYF. The DNA for the CDR3 is TGTGCCAGCTCTGCCCTCGGGGGGGCCGGCACAGATACGCAGTATTTT.